The T cell receptor beta chain described here comes from a study of regulatory T cells. Amplification used 52 TRBV primers and 13 TRBJ primers. Assay: immunoSEQ multiplex PCR; the TCRdb copy retains only in-frame clones and omits some. The sample carries some 31,000 clones, 93% recorded once. Every patient with CD3G deficiency had evidence of autoimmunity. At testing, patients were 2 to 39 years old, with reduced naive and increased memory T-cell proportions. Regulatory (CD25-high CD127-low) and conventional (CD25-low CD127-high) CD4+ T cells were sorted separately. On this clone: The antigen is unknown.

Study-wide findings and caveats: Hydrophobic residues at CDR3 positions 6 and 7 were enriched in conventional CD4+ T cells of CD3G-deficient patients.

The CDR3 runs to 17 residues. The sequencing sample was made of conventional CD4+ T cells sorted from blood. The chain employs TRBV21-1 and TRBJ2-5; TRBD1, the D gene given by the table, was not confirmed from the DNA. TRBV21-1 is a pseudogene locus. The receptor's source is a child under 10 years old with CD3G deficiency. The CDR3 region has the DNA TGTGCCAGCAGCAAAGCTCCCTTCGACAGGTGCCAAGAGACCCAGTACTTC. Translated: CASSKAPFDRCQETQYF.